Following are 4 T cell receptor beta chains from one sample sequenced in a study of early T cells in non-severe SARS-CoV-2 infection. TCRdb called the 5' RACE reads again in MiXCR, with one record for every CDR3 protein. The data show some 97,000 distinct CDR3 sequences, more than 9.5% seen once. The source was whole blood, collected at baseline. The receptors derive from an adult who was a healthcare worker with PCR-confirmed SARS-CoV-2 infection or an uninfected control (not recorded which).

The J gene is TRBJ2-3, the V gene TRBV24-1; D is ambiguous. This CDR3 region has 13 residues. The V gene lost 4 bases and the J gene lost 2 bases, with 6 bases spanning the gap. CDR1 KGHDR and CDR2 SFDVKD come from the germline V gene. This CDR3 reads CATSEGPTDTQYF. For the CDR3, the DNA is TGTGCCACCAGTGAAGGACCCACAGATACGCAGTATTTT.

Written as DNA, the CDR3 is TGTGCCAGCAGTGGGCCCCAGGGAAGCAATCAGCCCCAGCATTTT. This translates into CASSGPQGSNQPQHF. This chain connects TRBV12-3 or TRBV12-4 to TRBJ1-5, with D possibly matching TRBD1 (5 bases). Trimming removed 5 bases from V and 1 base from J, with 12 bases in between. The CDR3 is made up of 15 amino acids.

V and J are TRBV14 and TRBJ2-7, with 9 bases aligning to TRBD1. V was pared by 4 bases and J by 0 bases, with 7 bases of the junction left unmatched. The CDR3 consists of 16 residues. Germline V gene sequence: CDR1 SGHDN, CDR2 FVKESK. Here the CDR3 DNA reads TGTGCCAGCAGCCCTACGGACAGGGGATTCTCCTACGAGCAGTACTTC. This encodes CASSPTDRGFSYEQYF.

V and J are TRBV29-1 and TRBJ2-1; 8 bases map to TRBD2. V was clipped by 3 bases and J by 0 bases; unmatched bases: 4. Germline loops: CDR1 SQVTM, CDR2 ANQGSEA. The CDR3 contains 15 residues. CDR3: CSVDSGGGSYNEQFF. DNA of the CDR3: TGCAGCGTTGACTCGGGAGGGGGCTCCTACAATGAGCAGTTCTTC.